The entry below describes one TCR beta chain. The target antigen is unknown. This sample was taken from a study of OX40 agonist ivuxolimab in advanced cancers. Study-level findings and limits: The study found among the lowest clonal expansion in partial responders at 0.1-3.0 mg/kg.

Trimming pared 3 bases from V and 6 bases from J, leaving 12 bases between. There are 14 residues in the CDR3. The germline V gene encodes CDR1 SGHTS and CDR2 YDEGEE. Data came from immunoSEQ multiplex PCR; TCRdb stores just in-frame clones and leaves some out. This repertoire shows 90,000 to 130,000 clones, around 93% found once; its top ten account for around 0.7%. The TCR comes from an adult with an advanced solid tumor such as melanoma, head and neck, liver or kidney cancer. The starting material was CD4+ or CD8+ T cells sorted from blood, obtained in a trial of the OX40 agonist ivuxolimab. The chain combines TRBV5-8 with TRBJ2-2; the D is unclear. DNA for the CDR3: TGTGCCAGCAGCTCGACCTGGACCGCCGGGGAGCTGTTTTTT. As protein: CASSSTWTAGELFF.